Each of the 27 T cell receptor beta chains below was sequenced from the same sample in a study of cytomegalovirus exposure and HLA in healthy donors. The PCR made use of 60 Vbeta and 13 Jbeta primers. The data were produced by immunoSEQ multiplex PCR, yet TCRdb's version contains in-frame clones alone and is incomplete. Among approximately 93,000 clones listed, roughly 67% were seen once. Source material: PBMCs. These TCRs come from a boy under 18 in good health and CMV-seropositive.

The chain is built from TRBV7-6 and TRBJ2-7; D is perhaps TRBD2 (6 bases). This CDR3 is 13 amino acids long. Looked up from germline, CDR1 is SGHVS and CDR2 is FNYEAQ. V gave up 8 bases and J gave up 4 bases, with 15 bases separating them. The DNA for the CDR3 is TGTGCCAGCTCGTTTGAGGGGAGGTACGAGCAGTACTTC. This translates into CASSFEGRYEQYF.

This clone was seen more than once but under ten times. The rearrangement links TRBV6-5 to TRBJ2-7; the match to TRBD1 covers 12 bases. CDR1 is MNHEY, CDR2 SVGAGI, per germline. The CDR3 consists of 15 residues. V lost 6 bases and J lost 4; bases outside the gene matches: 7. The CDR3 loop is CASRDRDRGPYEQYF. The CDR3 DNA is TGTGCCAGCAGAGACCGGGACAGGGGGCCATACGAGCAGTACTTC.

This clone was found a few times. The chain has TRBV4-3 and TRBJ2-1, with TRBD2 matching 11 bases. The CDR3 consists of 16 residues. Germline V gene data show CDR1 as LGHNA and CDR2 as YSLEER. V lost 2 bases and J lost 5; bases outside the gene matches: 5. The DNA for the CDR3 is TGCGCCAGCAGCCAAACCGGGACTAGCGGCCACAATGAGCAGTTCTTC. Its translation: CASSQTGTSGHNEQFF.

CDR3 DNA: TGTGCCATCAGCGGACTTACTGAGCAGTTCTTC. Protein sequence: CAISGLTEQFF. This sequence joins TRBV10-3 and TRBJ2-1, with D possibly matching TRBD2 (5 bases). CDR3 size: 11 residues. Germline V gene lookup returns CDR1 ENHRY and CDR2 SYGVKD. Trimming removed 6 bases at V and 9 bases at J, with 9 bases between.

The chain uses TRBV19 and TRBJ2-2; D is unresolved. CDR1 LNHDA and CDR2 SQIVND come from the germline V gene (reference sequence). Trimming took off 4 bases at V and 2 bases at J, with 11 bases between the two ends. The CDR3 consists of 15 residues. CDR3 region: CASSTLSINTGELFF. CDR3 in DNA: TGTGCCAGTAGTACCCTCTCTATTAACACCGGGGAGCTGTTTTTT.

The rearrangement uses TRBV4-2 and TRBJ2-2; D might be TRBD1 (6 bases). The CDR3 totals 16 residues. Germline V gene data show CDR1 as LGHNA and CDR2 as YNFKEQ. The V end was cut by 0 bases, the J end by 4 bases, with 12 bases between. CDR3 in DNA: TGTGCCAGCAGCCAAGATCTCCTAGGGGGCACCGGGGAGCTGTTTTTT. Its translation is CASSQDLLGGTGELFF.

This rearrangement joins TRBV7-2 to TRBJ1-1; the match to TRBD1 covers 7 bases. V lost 4 bases to trimming and J lost 11 bases; unmatched junction nucleotides: 10. Germline V gives CDR1 SGHTA, CDR2 FQGNSA. This CDR3 has 13 residues. CDR3 loop: CASSSNRGFSAFF. The CDR3 DNA follows: TGTGCCAGCAGCTCCAACAGGGGATTCAGTGCTTTCTTT.

The J gene is TRBJ1-1, the V gene TRBV9; tentatively, D is TRBD1 (6 bases). The V gene lost 4 bases and the J gene lost 4 bases, with 20 bases spanning the gap. Germline CDR1 and CDR2: SGDLS and YYNGEE. The CDR3 consists of 16 residues. The chain's CDR3 is CASSPPSGTLGTEAFF. CDR3 DNA sequence: TGTGCCAGCAGCCCACCATCCGGGACATTAGGCACTGAAGCTTTCTTT.

This chain uses TRBV5-1 with TRBJ2-3; the D gene is possibly TRBD2 (6 bases). Trimming pared 1 base from V and 6 bases from J, leaving 18 bases between. The CDR3 is 16 residues long. Germline V gene lookup returns CDR1 SGHRS and CDR2 YFSETQ. The CDR3 nucleotides read TGCGCCAGCAGCTTGCCTAGTAGCGGTGTCCCGGATACGCAGTATTTT. Protein product: CASSLPSSGVPDTQYF.

The chain recombines TRBV19 with TRBJ1-1; D is possibly TRBD1 (5 bases). The CDR3 loop spans 17 amino acids. Trimming took off 3 bases at V and 2 bases at J, with 19 bases between the two ends. Germline CDR1 reads LNHDA; CDR2 reads SQIVND (reference sequence). The CDR3 here is CASSINIGAAKNTEAFF. The CDR3 DNA reads TGTGCCAGTAGTATCAATATAGGGGCCGCCAAAAACACTGAAGCTTTCTTT.

The rearrangement uses TRBV5-4 and TRBJ1-3; 9 bases align to TRBD1. CDR1 and CDR2 (germline): SGHNT, YYREEE (reference sequence). The CDR3 is made up of 16 amino acids. V lost 2 bases, J lost 2 bases, and 5 bases stayed unmatched. CDR3 in amino acids: CASSLGDRVAGNTIYF. The CDR3 nucleotides are TGTGCCAGCAGCTTAGGGGACAGGGTTGCTGGAAACACCATATATTTT.

The gene calls are TRBV6-1 and TRBJ1-3; D not resolved. The length of the CDR3 is 12 residues. Germline CDR1 reads MNHNS; CDR2 reads SASEGT. Trimming left V 8 bases short and J 8 bases short, with 13 bases between. CDR3 DNA: TGTGCCAGCGGGAGAGTAGGAGACACCATATATTTT. It yields the protein CASGRVGDTIYF.

This chain connects TRBV7-8 to TRBJ1-1, with D uncertain. V lost 2 bases to trimming and J lost 2 bases, with 12 bases between them. CDR1 SGHVS and CDR2 FQNEAQ come from the germline V gene. This CDR3 has 15 amino acids. The CDR3 bases are TGTGCCAGCAGCTTACAAGAACAGATAAACACTGAAGCTTTCTTT. It specifies CASSLQEQINTEAFF.

In its sample, this clone was seen once. Written as DNA, the CDR3 is TGCGCCAGCAGCGTGGGACAGGGAGCCCCCGGGGAGCTGTTTTTT. This translates into CASSVGQGAPGELFF. The rearrangement links TRBV5-1 to TRBJ2-2; TRBD1 matches 9 bases. V gave up 4 bases and J gave up 6 bases; unmatched junction bases: 7. CDR1 and CDR2 (germline): SGHRS, YFSETQ. This CDR3 is 15 amino acids long. The entire variable domain, with the rest obtained from reference TRBV5-1 and TRBJ2-2, is as follows: KAGVTQTPRYLIKTRGQQVTLSCSPISGHRSVSWYQQTPGQGLQFLFEYFSETQRNKGNFPGRFSGRQFSNSRSEMNVSTLELGDSALYLCASSVGQGAPGELFFGEGSRLTVL.

The rearrangement joins TRBV11-2 to TRBJ1-1, with 8 bases that match TRBD1. Germline CDR1 is SGHAT and CDR2 is FQNNGV. There are 15 residues in the CDR3. The V and J ends lost 5 bases and 1 base, in that order; junction bases with no gene match: 6. The CDR3 DNA follows: TGTGCCAGCAGCACAATTGACAGGGGGAACACTGAAGCTTTCTTT. It codes for CASSTIDRGNTEAFF.

This chain joins TRBV4-1 and TRBJ1-2, with 7 bases matching TRBD1. V shed 0 bases and J 4 bases; nucleotides not matched to a gene: 5. The CDR3 has 15 amino acids. The V gene's germline CDR1 is MGHRA and CDR2 YSYEKL. The CDR3 spells CASSQDRGKGYGYTF. The CDR3 nucleotides are TGCGCCAGCAGCCAAGACAGGGGGAAGGGCTATGGCTACACCTTC.

This sequence joins TRBV5-1 and TRBJ2-3; weak D call: TRBD1 (6 bases). The germline gives CDR1 SGHRS, CDR2 YFSETQ. V gave up 6 bases and J gave up 2 bases, with 16 bases separating them. This CDR3 region has 15 residues. In DNA, the CDR3 is TGCGCCAGCACTCCTGTGCGACAGGACACAGATACGCAGTATTTT. Encoded protein: CASTPVRQDTDTQYF.

The chain recombines TRBV5-1 with TRBJ1-2; 7 bases map to TRBD1. This CDR3 is built from 14 residues. Losses at the gene ends were 0 bases for V and 7 bases for J; bases not matched to a gene: 6. Germline values: CDR1 SGHRS, CDR2 YFSETQ. The CDR3 coding sequence is TGCGCCAGCAGCTTGGCCGACAGGGCGGGTGGCTACACCTTC. Translated, it gives CASSLADRAGGYTF.

This chain joins TRBV30 and TRBJ1-1; D might be TRBD1 (5 bases). The CDR3 runs to 14 residues. V gave up 4 bases and J gave up 4 bases, with 16 bases separating them. Per germline, CDR1 GTSNPN and CDR2 SVGIG (reference sequence). CDR3 residues: CAWNGGIGSTEAFF. CDR3 nucleotide sequence: TGTGCCTGGAACGGGGGGATCGGTTCCACTGAAGCTTTCTTT.

This rearrangement joins TRBV2 to TRBJ1-2; tentative D call: TRBD1 (5 bases). Germline CDR1 SNHLY, CDR2 FYNNEI. This CDR3 has 15 amino acids. V gave up 7 bases and J gave up 6 bases, with 21 bases separating them. The CDR3 DNA follows: TGTGCCAGCACATCCAGGGTCAGGGAGGAGGATGGCTACACCTTC. Its protein product is CASTSRVREEDGYTF.

This clone was seen only a few times. The V and J genes are TRBV4-2 and TRBJ2-1, with 9 bases fitting TRBD2. The CDR3 runs 21 residues. CDR1 is LGHNA, CDR2 YNFKEQ, per germline. Unmatched junction bases numbered 18, after V lost 3 bases and J lost 0 bases. The CDR3 region has the DNA TGTGCCAGCAGCCATGGTTGGAACGGGCTAGCGGGATCCCGCTCCTACAATGAGCAGTTCTTC. This gives the protein CASSHGWNGLAGSRSYNEQFF.

This clone appeared a few times. The chain has TRBV12-5 and TRBJ2-2; 10 nucleotides align to TRBD1. Germline V gene lookup returns CDR1 LGHNT and CDR2 FRNRAP. This CDR3 is 15 amino acids long. Unmatched junction bases numbered 5, after V lost 5 bases and J lost 5 bases. The CDR3 DNA sequence: TGTGCTAGTGGTGAAGGGACAGGGGTGACCGGGGAGCTGTTTTTT. Encoded protein: CASGEGTGVTGELFF.

The genes are TRBV2 and TRBJ1-2; D might be TRBD1 (6 bases). This CDR3 is built from 13 residues. V was clipped by 8 bases and J by 3 bases, with 13 bases between them. CDR1 is SNHLY, CDR2 FYNNEI, per germline. CDR3 residues: CASLSQGDYGYTF. The CDR3 coding sequence is TGTGCCAGCTTGTCACAGGGCGACTATGGCTACACCTTC. Full variable domain (rest looked up from reference TRBV2 and TRBJ1-2): EPEVTQTPSHQVTQMGQEVILRCVPISNHLYFYWYRQILGQKVEFLVSFYNNEISEKSEIFDDQFSVERPDGSNFTLKIRSTKLEDSAMYFCASLSQGDYGYTFGSGTRLTVV.

This clone was detected a few times. This rearrangement joins TRBV5-1 to TRBJ1-2, with 7 bases lining up with TRBD1. The germline V gene has CDR1 SGHRS and CDR2 YFSETQ. There are 15 residues in the CDR3. Germline trimming cut 4 bases from V and 2 bases from J; bases unmatched to any gene: 8. The CDR3 DNA is TGCGCCAGCAGCCGAGACAGGGCCACAAACTATGGCTACACCTTC. This codes for CASSRDRATNYGYTF.

In this sample, this clone turned up a few times. The rearrangement joins TRBV5-1 to TRBJ2-5, with a tentative D call TRBD2 (5 bases). Germline CDR1 SGHRS, CDR2 YFSETQ. Trimming shortened V by 2 bases and J by 5 bases, and 16 bases separated the two germline ends. CDR3 length: 15 residues. CDR3 region: CASSLVDTGGETQYF. CDR3 nucleotide sequence: TGCGCCAGCAGCTTAGTAGACACGGGCGGGGAGACCCAGTACTTC.

This clone was counted between two and nine times. V and J are TRBV5-1 and TRBJ2-3; 8 bases fit TRBD2. Germline CDR1 reads SGHRS; CDR2 reads YFSETQ. The CDR3 spans 15 residues. The ends lost 1 base at V and 0 bases at J; junction bases unmatched: 1. In nucleotides, the CDR3 is TGCGCCAGCAGCTTGACTAGCGGAAGCACAGATACGCAGTATTTT. It translates to CASSLTSGSTDTQYF.

Written as DNA, the CDR3 is TGCAGCGTTGAAGAGACAGGGCGGAGTGAAAAACTGTTTTTT. The encoded protein is CSVEETGRSEKLFF. This chain uses TRBV29-1 with TRBJ1-4; 7 nucleotides agree with TRBD1. The CDR3 sequence is 14 residues long. The ends lost 0 bases at V and 7 bases at J; junction bases unmatched: 5. CDR1 SQVTM and CDR2 ANQGSEA come from the germline V gene.